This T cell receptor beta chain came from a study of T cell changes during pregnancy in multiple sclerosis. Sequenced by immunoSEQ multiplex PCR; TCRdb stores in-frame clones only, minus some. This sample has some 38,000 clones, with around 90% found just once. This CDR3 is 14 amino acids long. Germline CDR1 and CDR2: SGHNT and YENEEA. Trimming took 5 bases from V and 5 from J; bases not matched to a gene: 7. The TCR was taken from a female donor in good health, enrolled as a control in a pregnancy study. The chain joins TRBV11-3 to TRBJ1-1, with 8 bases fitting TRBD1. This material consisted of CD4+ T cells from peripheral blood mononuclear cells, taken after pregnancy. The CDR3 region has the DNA TGTGCCAGCAGCGTCGACAGGGGAGGGACTGAAGCTTTCTTT. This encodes CASSVDRGGTEAFF.